These 17 T cell receptor beta chains came from one sample sequenced in a study of T cell responses to AZD1222 COVID-19 vaccine. The protocol was immunoSEQ multiplex PCR, while the TCRdb copy is restricted to in-frame clones and leaves out a portion. The sample includes over 120,000 clones, about 86% of them seen just once. The sample here was peripheral blood, taken 28 days after the second AZD1222 dose. Receptors were obtained from an adult who received the AZD1222 COVID-19 vaccine.

The chain joins TRBV13 to TRBJ2-1; 11 nucleotides line up with TRBD2. CDR3 size: 15 residues. V shed 9 bases, J shed 6 bases, and the junction held 10 bases outside the gene matches. CDR1 and CDR2 from the germline V gene are PRHDT and FYEKMQ (reference sequence). This CDR3 is CASRGTSGSPNEQFF. For the CDR3, the DNA is TGTGCCAGTCGCGGTACTAGCGGGAGTCCCAATGAGCAGTTCTTC.

The V and J genes are TRBV4-2 and TRBJ2-3; D possibly corresponds to TRBD2 (5 bases). V gave up 4 bases and J gave up 5 bases, with 28 bases separating them. CDR3 length equals 19 residues. Germline V gene lookup returns CDR1 LGHNA and CDR2 YNFKEQ. For the CDR3, the DNA is TGTGCCAGCAGCCTTGAAACCCCGGGCTTTGAGGGAGCGATAGATACGCAGTATTTT. Translated: CASSLETPGFEGAIDTQYF.

The rearrangement links TRBV5-4 to TRBJ1-1, with 7 bases aligning to TRBD1. J gave up 2 bases and V 4 bases, and 2 bases lay outside the gene matches. Germline V CDR1 and CDR2: SGHNT, YYREEE (reference sequence). This CDR3 contains 13 residues. The CDR3 coding sequence is TGTGCCAGCAGCGGACAGGAAAACACTGAAGCTTTCTTT. It is translated as CASSGQENTEAFF.

This chain links TRBV4-1 with TRBJ2-5; perhaps D is TRBD1 or TRBD2 (6 bases each). The CDR3 totals 15 residues. V was clipped by 4 bases and J by 4 bases, with 16 bases between them. Germline lookup yields CDR1 MGHRA and CDR2 YSYEKL. The CDR3 DNA reads as TGCGCCAGCAGCCCCTCTGGCCGGGGGCGAGAGACCCAGTACTTC. As protein: CASSPSGRGRETQYF.

The J gene is TRBJ1-2, the V gene TRBV29-1, with TRBD1 identical over 9 bases. Germline CDR1 is SQVTM and CDR2 is ANQGSEA. The V and J ends lost 7 bases and 4 bases, in that order; junction bases with no gene match: 7. The CDR3 is 13 amino acids. In DNA, the CDR3 is TGCAGCGCCACAGGGGGCGCGTCCTATGGCTACACCTTC. This codes for CSATGGASYGYTF.

The chain joins TRBV11-2 to TRBJ2-5, with 11 bases that match TRBD2. CDR1 is SGHAT, CDR2 FQNNGV, per germline. This CDR3 spans 17 amino acids. V dropped 0 bases and J dropped 5; count of bases not matched to a gene: 8. This chain's CDR3 is CASSLESSGRARETQYF. CDR3 nucleotides: TGTGCCAGCAGCTTAGAAAGTAGCGGGAGGGCCAGGGAGACCCAGTACTTC.

The chain employs TRBV28 and TRBJ2-5; D perhaps matches TRBD1 (6 bases). In germline, CDR1 is MDHEN, CDR2 SYDVKM. CDR3 length: 13 amino acids. Trimming left V 6 bases short and J 3 bases short, with 11 bases between. The CDR3 region is CASRGTTEETQYF. Here the CDR3 DNA reads TGTGCCAGCAGGGGGACAACAGAAGAGACCCAGTACTTC.

Comment on this clone: In the same sample, other DNA sequences code for this CDR3. The gene calls are TRBV4-1 and TRBJ2-3; the D is unclear. CDR3 length equals 12 residues. Germline CDR1 MGHRA, CDR2 YSYEKL. The V end lost 4 bases, the J end lost 3 bases, and 5 bases lay between the germline ends. The CDR3 nucleotides read TGCGCCAGCAGCCGGGCTACAGATACGCAGTATTTT. Translated, it gives CASSRATDTQYF.

This clone has only a few counts. This rearrangement joins TRBV3-1 (or the pseudogene TRBV3-2) to TRBJ2-5; 9 positions agree with TRBD2. The CDR3 sequence is 17 residues long. J gave up 5 bases and V 0 bases, and 10 bases lay outside the gene matches. Germline CDR1 LGHDT, CDR2 YNNKEL (reference sequence). In DNA form, the CDR3 reads TGTGCCAGCAGCCAAGATTTGCTGAGGACTAGCGCGGAGACCCAGTACTTC. This translates into CASSQDLLRTSAETQYF.

This clone has just a few counts. The CDR3 DNA sequence: TGCGCCAGCAGTGAAGACGGCTTCTACGAGCAGTACTTC. It yields the protein CASSEDGFYEQYF. This chain links TRBV10-2 with TRBJ2-7; D remains ambiguous. Germline CDR1 and CDR2: WSHSY and SAAADI. Trimming took off 3 bases at V and 3 bases at J, with 9 bases between the two ends. This CDR3 contains 13 residues.

The V call is TRBV5-6, the J call TRBJ2-3; D is perhaps TRBD2 (6 bases). The germline gives CDR1 SGHDT, CDR2 YYEEEE. The length of the CDR3 is 16 residues. The V and J ends lost 4 bases and 2 bases respectively, with 17 bases between them. The CDR3 loop reads CASSDLGSPLTDTQYF. The CDR3, as DNA: TGTGCCAGCAGCGACCTCGGGAGCCCTCTCACAGATACGCAGTATTTT.

The rearrangement links TRBV4-1 to TRBJ2-3; D ambiguous. Trimming shortened V by 0 bases and J by 2 bases, and 6 bases separated the two germline ends. CDR1 and CDR2 (germline): MGHRA, YSYEKL. This CDR3 is 14 amino acids long. For the CDR3, the DNA is TGCGCCAGCAGCCAAGATCTGACCACAGATACGCAGTATTTT. Its protein is CASSQDLTTDTQYF.

The chain recombines TRBV19 with TRBJ1-5; no firm D call. The CDR3 sequence is 13 residues long. CDR1 LNHDA and CDR2 SQIVND come from the germline V gene (reference sequence). The V gene lost 3 bases and the J gene lost 5 bases, with 8 bases spanning the gap. CDR3 nucleotides: TGTGCCAGTAGTATCGGTGGTTATCAGCCCCAGCATTTT. Translation gives CASSIGGYQPQHF.

The gene calls are TRBV30 and TRBJ1-6, with unresolved D. The CDR3 has 15 amino acids. Germline V gene data show CDR1 as GTSNPN and CDR2 as SVGIG (reference sequence). V lost 6 bases and J 0 bases, leaving 12 bases between the germline ends. DNA of the CDR3: TGTGCCTGCCATCCATTATCCTCCTATAATTCACCCCTCCACTTT. This encodes CACHPLSSYNSPLHF.

This sequence joins TRBV7-2 and TRBJ2-2, with unresolved D. V dropped 1 base and J dropped 1 base, with 7 bases sitting between them. This CDR3 has 15 residues. Germline CDR1 SGHTA, CDR2 FQGNSA. The DNA of the CDR3 is TGTGCCAGCAGCTTAGGGCCTCTGAACACCGGGGAGCTGTTTTTT. It codes for CASSLGPLNTGELFF.

The chain recombines TRBV11-2 with TRBJ2-5; D is uncertain. Trimming shortened V by 1 base and J by 4 bases, and 1 base separated the two germline ends. Germline V gives CDR1 SGHAT, CDR2 FQNNGV. The CDR3 extends over 11 amino acids. Here the CDR3 DNA reads TGTGCCAGCAGCTTAGCAGAGACCCAGTACTTC. It translates to CASSLAETQYF.

The chain joins TRBV7-9 to TRBJ1-4; D might be TRBD1 (5 bases). Trimming left V 4 bases short and J 4 bases short, with 13 bases between. This CDR3 has 15 residues. Germline V CDR1 and CDR2: SEHNR, FQNEAQ (reference sequence). CDR3 sequence (DNA): TGTGCCAGCAGCTCAGCATGGGGGAGTAATGAAAAACTGTTTTTT. Amino acid sequence: CASSSAWGSNEKLFF.